Presented here are 22 T cell receptor beta chains from one specimen sequenced in a study of cytomegalovirus exposure and HLA in healthy donors. PCR primers comprised 60 Vbeta and 13 Jbeta primers. Sequencing was performed with immunoSEQ multiplex PCR; in TCRdb, only in-frame clones are kept and a portion is missing. The sample gives hundreds of thousands of clones, 77% of which show up once; 2.7% is in the top ten. Sequenced input: PBMCs. The receptor source for this set is a woman aged 60 to 75 in good health and CMV-seropositive.

The rearrangement uses TRBV9 and TRBJ2-1, with D perhaps matching TRBD2 (6 bases). This CDR3 has 15 amino acids. Trimming pared 1 base from V and 0 bases from J, leaving 8 bases between. Germline V gene lookup returns CDR1 SGDLS and CDR2 YYNGEE. The CDR3 sequence is CASSVTGGSYNEQFF. The CDR3 DNA reads TGTGCCAGCAGCGTAACCGGGGGCTCCTACAATGAGCAGTTCTTC. Using reference TRBV9 and TRBJ2-1 for the parts outside the CDR3, the full variable domain is DSGVTQTPKHLITATGQRVTLRCSPRSGDLSVYWYQQSLDQGLQFLIQYYNGEERAKGNILERFSAQQFPDLHSELNLSSLELGDSALYFCASSVTGGSYNEQFFGPGTRLTVL.

DNA for the CDR3: TGTGCCAGTAGTCAACTAGCGGGGGGGCACAGTGAGCAGTTCTTC. Protein: CASSQLAGGHSEQFF. The chain is built from TRBV19 and TRBJ2-1, with 13 nucleotides matching TRBD2. The CDR3 loop spans 15 amino acids. V shed 5 bases and J 9 bases; nucleotides not matched to a gene: 7. In germline, CDR1 is LNHDA, CDR2 SQIVND (reference sequence). Complete variable domain (other parts from reference TRBV19 and TRBJ2-1): DGGITQSPKYLFRKEGQNVTLSCEQNLNHDAMYWYRQDPGQGLRLIYYSQIVNDFQKGDIAEGYSVSREKKESFPLTVTSAQKNPTAFYLCASSQLAGGHSEQFFGPGTRLTVL.

This chain connects TRBV5-1 to TRBJ1-5, with TRBD1 as a possible D gene (5 bases). CDR3 length equals 18 residues. Trimming shortened V by 2 bases and J by 1 base, and 19 bases separated the two germline ends. Per the germline V gene, CDR1 is SGHRS and CDR2 is YFSETQ. The CDR3 bases are TGCGCCAGCAGCTTCTCGCCCGTAGGGGATGCAAGCAATCAGCCCCAGCATTTT. It codes for CASSFSPVGDASNQPQHF.

This sequence joins TRBV7-2 and TRBJ1-6, with 7 bases aligning to TRBD1. The CDR3 sequence is 16 residues long. Looked up from germline, CDR1 is SGHTA and CDR2 is FQGNSA. V gave up 5 bases and J gave up 9 bases; unmatched junction bases: 13. CDR3 in amino acids: CASSPHHNDRVSPLHF. The DNA for the CDR3 is TGTGCCAGCAGCCCCCACCACAATGACAGGGTTTCACCCCTCCACTTT.

The V gene is TRBV7-2, the J gene TRBJ2-3, with 9 bases fitting TRBD2. Germline assignment: CDR1 SGHTA and CDR2 FQGNSA. This CDR3 comprises 18 residues. The V segment lost 5 bases and the J segment 8 bases; nucleotides outside the gene matches: 20. The CDR3 DNA sequence: TGTGCCAGCAGCCGGAGAACCAGGCTAGCGGGGCCCCCCGGTACGCAGTATTTT. Translating it yields CASSRRTRLAGPPGTQYF.

The chain couples TRBV7-9 to TRBJ1-2; no clear D. CDR1 and CDR2 from the germline V gene are SEHNR and FQNEAQ (reference sequence). The V gene lost 1 base and the J gene lost 8 bases, with 8 bases spanning the gap. This CDR3 is 12 amino acids long. Written as DNA, the CDR3 is TGTGCCAGCAGCTTAGGGCAGGCCGGCTACACCTTC. Translated: CASSLGQAGYTF.

This chain uses TRBV5-1 with TRBJ2-5, with TRBD1 identical over 9 bases. The germline V gene has CDR1 SGHRS and CDR2 YFSETQ. The CDR3 is 14 residues long. J lost 5 bases, V lost 2 bases, and 4 bases had no gene match. The CDR3 loop is CASSFTGGQETQYF. CDR3 DNA sequence: TGCGCCAGCAGCTTCACAGGGGGCCAGGAGACCCAGTACTTC.

V gene TRBV4-3 combines with J gene TRBJ1-5; TRBD1 is a possible D gene (5 bases). The CDR3 has 13 residues. With 1 base removed from V and 9 bases from J, the gap between germline ends came to 10 bases. The germline V gene has CDR1 LGHNA and CDR2 YSLEER. CDR3 sequence reads: CASSQVGARPQHF. The CDR3 nucleotides read TGCGCCAGCAGCCAAGTTGGGGCGAGGCCCCAGCATTTT.

The chain couples TRBV7-9 to TRBJ2-7, with D possibly matching TRBD1 (5 bases). The CDR3 is made up of 14 amino acids. The germline V and J ends were trimmed by 2 bases and 2 bases, with 10 bases remaining between them. Germline values: CDR1 SEHNR, CDR2 FQNEAQ (reference sequence). The CDR3 spells CASSLQGPAYEQYF. The DNA for the CDR3 is TGTGCCAGCAGCTTACAGGGTCCTGCCTACGAGCAGTACTTC.

The gene calls are TRBV6-5 and TRBJ1-1, with a weak D call TRBD1 (6 bases). The CDR3 totals 12 residues. From germline, CDR1 is MNHEY and CDR2 SVGAGI. V was shortened by 5 bases and J by 5 bases, with 9 bases between the two germline ends. CDR3 DNA: TGTGCCAGCAGTCTCCAGGGGACTGAAGCTTTCTTT. This translates into CASSLQGTEAFF.

The chain employs TRBV5-1 and TRBJ2-5; TRBD2 matches at 9 bases. The junction had 12 bases not matched to a gene; V was cut back by 1 base and J by 5 bases. CDR1 is SGHRS and CDR2 is YFSETQ in the germline V gene. There are 17 residues in the CDR3. CDR3 DNA: TGCGCCAGCAGCTTGAGGCTAGCGGGGCCTGTAAGTGAGACCCAGTACTTC. The encoded protein is CASSLRLAGPVSETQYF.

This clone has just a few counts. The gene calls are TRBV30 and TRBJ2-3; TRBD2 is a possible D gene (5 bases). V lost 2 bases, J lost 4 bases, and 10 bases lay in between. This CDR3 is built from 13 residues. CDR1 is GTSNPN and CDR2 is SVGIG in the germline V gene (reference sequence). CDR3 sequence reads: CAWSHLAADTQYF. The DNA of the CDR3 is TGTGCCTGGAGTCACCTAGCAGCAGATACGCAGTATTTT.

V usage is TRBV11-2 and J usage is TRBJ1-3, with a tentative D call TRBD1 (5 bases). V dropped 5 bases and J dropped 0 bases, with 20 bases sitting between them. The germline V gene encodes CDR1 SGHAT and CDR2 FQNNGV. CDR3 size: 18 residues. CDR3 DNA sequence: TGTGCCAGCAGCCTAAGACAGACGGTGCTAAGCTCTGGAAACACCATATATTTT. Translating gives CASSLRQTVLSSGNTIYF.

J is TRBJ2-3 and V is TRBV18; TRBD2 matches 11 bases. The V and J ends lost 4 bases and 4 bases, in that order; junction bases with no gene match: 13. The length of the CDR3 is 18 residues. Germline V gene lookup returns CDR1 KGHSH and CDR2 LQKENI. The CDR3 spells CASSLFGTSGEGSDTQYF. The CDR3 DNA reads TGTGCCAGCTCACTTTTTGGGACTAGCGGAGAGGGGTCAGATACGCAGTATTTT.

This chain joins TRBV7-2 and TRBJ2-1; the match to TRBD1 covers 7 bases. The CDR3 spans 12 residues. The germline CDR1 and CDR2 sequences are SGHTA and FQGNSA. V was clipped by 5 bases and J by 10 bases; unmatched bases: 5. This CDR3 is CASSLRDSEQFF. CDR3 DNA sequence: TGTGCCAGCAGCCTCAGGGACAGCGAGCAGTTCTTC.

A word on this clone: Compared with germline, one end of the junction differs, possibly owing to a read error. The chain links TRBV7-9 to TRBJ1-2; D not resolved. The CDR3 covers 12 residues. Germline lookup yields CDR1 SEHNR and CDR2 FQNEAQ (reference sequence). The DNA of the CDR3 is TGTTCCAGCAGCCCGATGCGCGGGGGCTACACCTTC. It encodes CSSSPMRGGYTF.

The chain uses TRBV5-1 and TRBJ2-3; TRBD1 is a possible D gene (6 bases). This CDR3 spans 15 amino acids. The V gene lost 3 bases and the J gene lost 0 bases, with 11 bases spanning the gap. Germline CDR1 is SGHRS and CDR2 is YFSETQ. The CDR3 loop reads CASSSQGGSTDTQYF. Here the CDR3 DNA reads TGCGCCAGCAGCTCCCAAGGGGGTAGCACAGATACGCAGTATTTT. Variable domain in full (rest from reference TRBV5-1 and TRBJ2-3): KAGVTQTPRYLIKTRGQQVTLSCSPISGHRSVSWYQQTPGQGLQFLFEYFSETQRNKGNFPGRFSGRQFSNSRSEMNVSTLELGDSALYLCASSSQGGSTDTQYFGPGTRLTVL.

CDR3 DNA sequence: TGTGCCAGCAGTTTATACAGGGCCTACAATGAGCAGTTCTTC. Translated: CASSLYRAYNEQFF. The rearrangement joins TRBV27 to TRBJ2-1; tentatively, D is TRBD1 (6 bases). This CDR3 is built from 14 residues. Germline values: CDR1 MNHEY, CDR2 SMNVEV (reference sequence). Trimming took off 1 base at V and 2 bases at J, with 6 bases between the two ends.

Here the CDR3 DNA reads TGTGCCAGCAGCATCCCCGGGGGGGCAGGGGAGACCCAGTACTTC. Its translation is CASSIPGGAGETQYF. The chain couples TRBV7-9 to TRBJ2-5, with 8 bases identical to TRBD2. CDR1 SEHNR and CDR2 FQNEAQ come from the germline V gene (reference sequence). CDR3 length equals 15 residues. V lost 5 bases to trimming and J lost 5 bases; unmatched junction nucleotides: 10.

The chain carries TRBV9 and TRBJ2-2; maybe TRBD2 (5 bases). Trimming removed 0 bases from V and 1 base from J, with 10 bases in between. This CDR3 is 16 amino acids long. The germline V gene encodes CDR1 SGDLS and CDR2 YYNGEE. CDR3 sequence reads: CASSVGVALNTGELFF. The CDR3, as DNA: TGTGCCAGCAGCGTAGGAGTAGCGCTGAACACCGGGGAGCTGTTTTTT. The complete variable domain, with remaining parts taken from reference TRBV9 and TRBJ2-2, reads DSGVTQTPKHLITATGQRVTLRCSPRSGDLSVYWYQQSLDQGLQFLIQYYNGEERAKGNILERFSAQQFPDLHSELNLSSLELGDSALYFCASSVGVALNTGELFFGEGSRLTVL.

This sequence joins TRBV7-8 and TRBJ1-2, with 8 bases matching TRBD1. The CDR3 has 13 residues. The V and J ends lost 5 bases and 8 bases, in that order; junction bases with no gene match: 7. The germline gives CDR1 SGHVS, CDR2 FQNEAQ. The CDR3 coding sequence is TGTGCCAGCAGCGAAAGGACAGGGTACGGCTACACCTTC. Translating gives CASSERTGYGYTF. The variable domain in full, with the rest retrieved from reference TRBV7-8 and TRBJ1-2, is GAGVSQSPRYKVAKRGQDVALRCDPISGHVSLFWYQQALGQGPEFLTYFQNEAQLDKSGLPSDRFFAERPEGSVSTLKIQRTQQEDSAVYLCASSERTGYGYTFGSGTRLTVV.

Remarks on this clone: At one end the junction does not follow the germline gene, possibly because of a read error. The rearrangement joins TRBV10-1 to TRBJ1-2; tentative D call: TRBD1 (5 bases). In germline, CDR1 is WNHNN, CDR2 SYGVQD (reference sequence). CDR3 length: 11 amino acids. The CDR3 region is CASPHRGGWAF. The CDR3 DNA follows: TGCGCCAGCCCCCATCGGGGGGGGTGGGCCTTC.